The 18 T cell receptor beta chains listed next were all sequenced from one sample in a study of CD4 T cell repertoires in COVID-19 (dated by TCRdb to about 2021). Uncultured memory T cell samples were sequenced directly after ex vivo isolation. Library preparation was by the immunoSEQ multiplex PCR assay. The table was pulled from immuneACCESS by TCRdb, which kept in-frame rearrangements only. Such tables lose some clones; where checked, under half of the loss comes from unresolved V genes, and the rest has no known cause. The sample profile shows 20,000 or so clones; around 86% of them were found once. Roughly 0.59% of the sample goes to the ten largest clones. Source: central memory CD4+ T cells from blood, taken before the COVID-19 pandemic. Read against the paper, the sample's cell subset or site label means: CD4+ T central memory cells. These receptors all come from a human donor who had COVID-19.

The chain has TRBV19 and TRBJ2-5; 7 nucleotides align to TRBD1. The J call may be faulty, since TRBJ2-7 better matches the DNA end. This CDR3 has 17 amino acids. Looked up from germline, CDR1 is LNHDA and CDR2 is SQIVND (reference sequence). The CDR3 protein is CASTHGDRKIMVCEQYF. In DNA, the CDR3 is TGTGCCAGTACTCATGGGGACAGAAAGATAATGGTCTGCGAGCAGTACTTC.

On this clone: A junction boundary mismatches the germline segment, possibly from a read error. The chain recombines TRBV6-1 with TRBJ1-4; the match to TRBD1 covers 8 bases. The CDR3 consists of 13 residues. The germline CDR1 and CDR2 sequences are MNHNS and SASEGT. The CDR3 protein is CTSSVLGQGELFF. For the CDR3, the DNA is TGTACCAGCAGTGTACTTGGACAGGGAGAACTGTTTTTT.

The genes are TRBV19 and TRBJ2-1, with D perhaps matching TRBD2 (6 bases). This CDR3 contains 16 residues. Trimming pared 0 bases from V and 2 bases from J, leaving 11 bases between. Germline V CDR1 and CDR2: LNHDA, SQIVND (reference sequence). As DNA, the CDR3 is TGTGCCAGTAGTATAGACGGGGGACCACCCTACAATGAGCAGTTCTTC. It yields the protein CASSIDGGPPYNEQFF.

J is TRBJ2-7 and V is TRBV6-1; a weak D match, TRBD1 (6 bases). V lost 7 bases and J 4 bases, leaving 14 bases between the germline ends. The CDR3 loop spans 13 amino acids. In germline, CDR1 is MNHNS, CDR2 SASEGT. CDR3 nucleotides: TGTGCCAGCATTCCCAGGGGTCCTTACGAGCAGTACTTC. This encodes CASIPRGPYEQYF.

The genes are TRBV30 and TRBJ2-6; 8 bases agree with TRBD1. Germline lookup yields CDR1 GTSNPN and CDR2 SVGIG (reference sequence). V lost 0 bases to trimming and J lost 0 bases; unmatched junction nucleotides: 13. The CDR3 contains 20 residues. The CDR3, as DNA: TGTGCCTGGAGTGTACTTACCTCCACAGGGGGGCCCTCTGGGGCCAACGTCCTGACTTTC. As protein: CAWSVLTSTGGPSGANVLTF.

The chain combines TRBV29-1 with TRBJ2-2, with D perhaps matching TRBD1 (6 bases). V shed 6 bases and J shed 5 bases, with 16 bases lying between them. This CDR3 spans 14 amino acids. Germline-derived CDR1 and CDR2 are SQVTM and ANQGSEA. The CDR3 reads CSVLTGIVTGELFF. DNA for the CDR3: TGCAGCGTCCTGACAGGCATTGTAACCGGGGAGCTGTTTTTT.

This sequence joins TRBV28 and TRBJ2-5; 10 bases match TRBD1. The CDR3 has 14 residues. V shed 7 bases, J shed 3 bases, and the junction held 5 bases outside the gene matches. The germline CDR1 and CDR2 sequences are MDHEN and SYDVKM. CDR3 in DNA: TGTGCCAGCACCGAGACAGGGGGCAAAGAGACCCAGTACTTC. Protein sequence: CASTETGGKETQYF.

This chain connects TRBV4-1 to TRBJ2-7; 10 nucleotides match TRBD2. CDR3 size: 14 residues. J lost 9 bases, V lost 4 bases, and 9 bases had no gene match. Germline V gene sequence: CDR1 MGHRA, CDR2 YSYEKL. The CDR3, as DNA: TGCGCCAGCAGCCTAGAAGCGGGAGGGGCCGGGCAGTACTTC. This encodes CASSLEAGGAGQYF.

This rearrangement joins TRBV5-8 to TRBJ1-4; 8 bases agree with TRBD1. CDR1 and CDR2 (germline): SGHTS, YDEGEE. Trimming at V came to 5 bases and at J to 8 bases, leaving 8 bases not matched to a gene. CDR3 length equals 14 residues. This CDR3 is CASSSDRGTEKLFF. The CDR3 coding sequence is TGTGCCAGCAGTTCCGACAGGGGCACCGAAAAACTGTTTTTT.

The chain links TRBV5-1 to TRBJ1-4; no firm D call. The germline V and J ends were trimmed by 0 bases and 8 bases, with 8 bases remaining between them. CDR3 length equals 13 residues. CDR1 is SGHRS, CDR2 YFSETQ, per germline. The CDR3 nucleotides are TGCGCCAGCAGCTTGGACTTAAAGGAAAAACTGTTTTTT. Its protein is CASSLDLKEKLFF.

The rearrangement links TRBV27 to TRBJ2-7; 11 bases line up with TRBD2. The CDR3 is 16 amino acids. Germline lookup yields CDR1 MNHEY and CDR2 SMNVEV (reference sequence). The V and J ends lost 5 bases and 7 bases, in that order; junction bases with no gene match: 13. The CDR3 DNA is TGTGCCAGCAGTCCAACCCCTACTAGCGGGAGCAAAGAGCAGTACTTC. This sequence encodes CASSPTPTSGSKEQYF.

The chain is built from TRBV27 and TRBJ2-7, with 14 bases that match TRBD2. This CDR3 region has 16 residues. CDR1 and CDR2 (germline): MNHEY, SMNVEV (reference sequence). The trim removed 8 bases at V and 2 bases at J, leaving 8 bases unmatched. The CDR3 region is CASRGLAGARAYEQYF. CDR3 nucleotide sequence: TGTGCCAGCCGGGGACTAGCGGGAGCAAGAGCCTACGAGCAGTACTTC.

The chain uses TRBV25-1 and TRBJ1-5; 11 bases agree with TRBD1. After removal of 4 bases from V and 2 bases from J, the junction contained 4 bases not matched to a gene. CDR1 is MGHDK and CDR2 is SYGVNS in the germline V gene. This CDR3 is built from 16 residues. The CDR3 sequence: CASSASGQGGNQPQHF. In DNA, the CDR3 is TGTGCCAGCAGTGCTTCGGGACAGGGGGGCAATCAGCCCCAGCATTTT.

CDR3: CASSRGLNTEAFF. For the CDR3, the DNA is TGTGCCAGCAGTAGAGGATTGAACACTGAAGCTTTCTTT. The gene calls are TRBV6-1 and TRBJ1-1; no clear D. V lost 5 bases to trimming and J lost 0 bases, with 7 bases between them. CDR3 length: 13 residues. Germline-derived CDR1 and CDR2 are MNHNS and SASEGT.

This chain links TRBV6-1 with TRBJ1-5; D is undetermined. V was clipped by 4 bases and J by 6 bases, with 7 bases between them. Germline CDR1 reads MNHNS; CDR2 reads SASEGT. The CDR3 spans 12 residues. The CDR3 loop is CASSAEAQPQHF. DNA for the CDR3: TGTGCCAGCAGTGCGGAGGCTCAGCCCCAGCATTTT.

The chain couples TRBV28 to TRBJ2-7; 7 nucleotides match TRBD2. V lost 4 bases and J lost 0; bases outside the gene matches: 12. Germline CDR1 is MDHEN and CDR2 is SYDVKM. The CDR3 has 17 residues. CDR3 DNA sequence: TGTGCCAGCAGTTCCGGAATTATGATAGCGGGCTCCTACGAGCAGTACTTC. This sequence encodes CASSSGIMIAGSYEQYF.

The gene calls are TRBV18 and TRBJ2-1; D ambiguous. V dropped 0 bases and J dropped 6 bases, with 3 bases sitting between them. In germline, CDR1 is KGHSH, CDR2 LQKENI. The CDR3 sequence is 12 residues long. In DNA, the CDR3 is TGTGCCAGCTCACCACCTCTCAATGAGCAGTTCTTC. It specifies CASSPPLNEQFF.

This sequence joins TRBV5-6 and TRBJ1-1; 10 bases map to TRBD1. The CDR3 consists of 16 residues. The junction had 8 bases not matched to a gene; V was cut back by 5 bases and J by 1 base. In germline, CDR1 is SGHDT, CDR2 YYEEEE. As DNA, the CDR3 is TGTGCCAGCAGACTGGGACAGGGGTCAACGAACACTGAAGCTTTCTTT. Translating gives CASRLGQGSTNTEAFF.